These T cell receptor beta chains were read from a single sample in a study of control samples from healthy donors and cancer patients. Clones were sequenced by immunoSEQ multiplex PCR, and TCRdb holds only the in-frame ones, with some missing. The sample lists 150,000 to 200,000 clones, 91% occurring once. Material: blood. Every receptor here comes from a woman aged 30 to 39 in good health. Both conserved end residues are part of each CDR3. The order of the fields is clone size, J gene, D gene, V gene, CDR3 protein, CDR3 DNA. The D gene is left open where the match is weak. Rows may omit the clone size; those that give it use once, few, many or a size class.

>once|TRBJ1-5|TRBD1|TRBV6-5
CASSPDRVYQPQHF
TGTGCCAGCAGCCCCGACAGGGTATATCAGCCCCAGCATTTT
>.|TRBJ2-7|.|TRBV6-5
CASSLVPSYEQYF
TGTGCCAGCAGTCTGGTCCCCTCCTACGAGCAGTACTTC
>.|TRBJ2-3|TRBD1|TRBV5-1
CASKLGTGTDTQYF
TGCGCCAGCAAGCTCGGGACAGGCACAGATACGCAGTATTTT
>.|TRBJ2-1|.|TRBV18
CASSGLPYNEQFF
TGTGCCAGCTCCGGACTTCCCTACAATGAGCAGTTCTTC
>.|TRBJ1-5|.|TRBV7-2
CASSPMDSNQPQHF
TGTGCCAGCAGCCCCATGGACAGCAATCAGCCCCAGCATTTT
>.|TRBJ1-1|.|TRBV3-1/TRBV3-2
CASSQVGVAFF
TGTGCCAGCAGCCAAGTGGGGGTAGCTTTCTTT
>.|TRBJ1-2|TRBD1|TRBV3-1/TRBV3-2
CASTYQGAHGYTF
TGTGCCAGCACCTATCAGGGGGCGCATGGCTACACCTTC
>.|TRBJ2-6|.|TRBV5-4
CASSTQQNSGANVLTF
TGTGCCAGCAGCACGCAACAAAACTCCGGGGCCAACGTCCTGACTTTC
>.|TRBJ2-7|.|TRBV6-2/TRBV6-3
CASSYSKGLAYEQYF
TGTGCCAGCAGTTACTCGAAGGGGCTGGCCTACGAGCAGTACTTC
>.|TRBJ1-2|TRBD1|TRBV18
CASSPTGTDYGYTF
TGTGCCAGCTCCCCGACCGGGACAGACTATGGCTACACCTTC
>.|TRBJ2-3|.|TRBV27
CASSPPGGGTGTDTQYF
TGTGCCAGCAGTCCCCCAGGGGGGGGTACGGGCACAGATACGCAGTATTTT
>.|TRBJ1-5|TRBD1|TRBV7-2
CASSLNRGDNQPQHF
TGTGCCAGCAGCTTAAACAGGGGGGACAATCAGCCCCAGCATTTT
>few|TRBJ2-7|TRBD1|TRBV6-2/TRBV6-3
CASSSFDRGSYEQYF
TGTGCCAGCAGTTCCTTCGACAGGGGTTCCTACGAGCAGTACTTC
>.|TRBJ1-3|.|TRBV28
CASSLRGSSGNTIYF
TGTGCCAGCAGTTTAAGAGGGAGCTCTGGAAACACCATATATTTT
>.|TRBJ2-3|.|TRBV11-3
CASSFYNTQYF
TGTGCCAGCAGCTTCTACAATACGCAGTATTTT
>.|TRBJ2-7|.|TRBV6-1
CASSEVHEQYF
TGTGCCAGCAGTGAAGTTCACGAGCAGTACTTC
>.|TRBJ2-1|TRBD1|TRBV4-3
CASSQDGTGIYEQFF
TGCGCCAGCAGCCAAGATGGGACAGGGATATATGAGCAGTTCTTC
>.|TRBJ1-2|.|TRBV6-2/TRBV6-3
CASSRTENYGYTF
TGTGCCAGCAGTCGGACGGAGAACTATGGCTACACCTTC
>.|TRBJ1-5|.|TRBV6-5
CASSYRDGNQPQHF
TGTGCCAGCAGTTATAGGGACGGCAATCAGCCCCAGCATTTT
>.|TRBJ1-1|.|TRBV4-3
CASSHHGGVTEAFF
TGCGCCAGCAGCCATCACGGGGGCGTCACTGAAGCTTTCTTT
>.|TRBJ2-3|TRBD1|TRBV24-1
CATSAWTGGPDTQYF
TGTGCCACCAGTGCGTGGACAGGGGGCCCAGATACGCAGTATTTT
>.|TRBJ1-3|TRBD1|TRBV4-2
CASSQGGTASGNTIYF
TGTGCCAGCAGCCAAGGAGGGACAGCCTCTGGAAACACCATATATTTT
>.|TRBJ2-7|.|TRBV7-2
CASSLQGYEQYF
TGTGCCAGCAGCCTACAGGGCTACGAGCAGTACTTC
>.|TRBJ2-7|TRBD1|TRBV9
CASSVVGDRAYEQYF
TGTGCCAGCAGCGTAGTTGGTGACAGGGCCTACGAGCAGTACTTC
>.|TRBJ2-3|.|TRBV6-5
CASRKQGGPTDTQYF
TGTGCCAGCAGAAAACAGGGTGGCCCCACAGATACGCAGTATTTT
>few|TRBJ1-4|.|TRBV18
CASSPDRISNEKLFF
TGTGCCAGCTCACCTGACAGGATTAGTAATGAAAAACTGTTTTTT
>once|TRBJ2-7|TRBD2|TRBV11-3
CASSFGRGYEQYF
TGTGCCAGCAGCTTCGGGAGGGGGTACGAGCAGTACTTC